The 27 T cell receptor beta chains below come from one sample, sequenced in a study of T cells in Graves' hyperthyroidism and ophthalmopathy. RNA transcripts gave rise to amplified TCR beta CDR3 regions. First-round RT-PCR with HTBI primers amplified the TCR CDR3 region. Each CDR3 protein gets one entry after TCRdb re-called the multiplex PCR reads with MiXCR. The top ten hold over 7.5% of the sample, which has roughly 740,000 distinct CDR3 sequences, around 15% seen once. The sequencing input was blood. The receptors come from a man younger than 30 with Graves' hyperthyroidism.

This clonotype has at least ten counts. The chain combines TRBV18 with TRBJ1-1; 7 bases fit TRBD1. CDR1 KGHSH and CDR2 LQKENI come from the germline V gene. The V and J ends lost 4 bases and 3 bases, in that order; junction bases with no gene match: 5. The length of the CDR3 is 14 residues. The CDR3: CASSQLTGDTEAFF. CDR3 nucleotide sequence: TGTGCCAGCTCACAGCTAACAGGGGACACTGAAGCTTTCTTT.

This clonotype was recorded once. This sequence joins TRBV19 and TRBJ1-1, with TRBD1 as a possible D gene (6 bases). Trimming left V 7 bases short and J 8 bases short, with 20 bases between. CDR3 length: 14 amino acids. CDR1 LNHDA and CDR2 SQIVND come from the germline V gene (reference sequence). The CDR3 loop reads CASINGGTRREAFF. The CDR3, as DNA: TGTGCCAGTATTAATGGGGGCACCCGCAGGGAAGCTTTCTTT.

The V gene is TRBV2, the J gene TRBJ1-5; D gene ambiguous. The CDR3 spans 17 residues. The germline gives CDR1 SNHLY, CDR2 FYNNEI. Trimming took 6 bases from V and 0 from J, leaving 18 bases between them. CDR3 amino acids: CASSQETTGGSNQPQHF. The CDR3 nucleotides read TGTGCCAGCAGCCAAGAAACGACCGGAGGTAGCAATCAGCCCCAGCATTTT. Variable domain in full (rest from reference TRBV2 and TRBJ1-5): EPEVTQTPSHQVTQMGQEVILRCVPISNHLYFYWYRQILGQKVEFLVSFYNNEISEKSEIFDDQFSVERPDGSNFTLKIRSTKLEDSAMYFCASSQETTGGSNQPQHFGDGTRLSIL.

The chain links TRBV4-1 to TRBJ2-7; D uncertain. The germline CDR1 and CDR2 sequences are MGHRA and YSYEKL. The V and J ends lost 3 bases and 2 bases respectively, with 14 bases between them. The CDR3 sequence is 15 residues long. CDR3 in amino acids: CASSQTVQIAYEQYF. CDR3 DNA sequence: TGCGCCAGCAGCCAGACTGTACAGATAGCCTACGAGCAGTACTTC.

This clonotype was seen at least ten times. The CDR3 nucleotides read TGTGCCAGCAGTGGGACAGGGGGATATAATTCACCCCTCCACTTT. It encodes CASSGTGGYNSPLHF. The chain is built from TRBV2 and TRBJ1-6; 10 bases fit TRBD1. The germline V gene encodes CDR1 SNHLY and CDR2 FYNNEI. The V and J ends lost 4 bases and 4 bases, in that order; junction bases with no gene match: 1. The CDR3 contains 15 residues.

V is TRBV4-1 and J is TRBJ2-7; 9 nucleotides match TRBD1. The DNA end is a closer match to TRBJ2-1, so the J assignment may be wrong. The CDR3 is made up of 17 amino acids. Per germline, CDR1 MGHRA and CDR2 YSYEKL. The DNA of the CDR3 is TGCGCCAGCAGCCAAGATGGTACAGGGGGCGCAAGGTACGAGCAGTTCTTC. Translated: CASSQDGTGGARYEQFF.

The CDR3 coding sequence is TGTGCCAGCAGTTTAAGCGGGGGGTTAGAGGCTTTCTTT. Translation: CASSLSGGLEAFF. The chain joins TRBV27 to TRBJ1-1; a possible D gene is TRBD1 (5 bases). CDR3 length equals 13 residues. In germline, CDR1 is MNHEY, CDR2 SMNVEV (reference sequence). V was shortened by 2 bases and J by 11 bases, with 15 bases between the two germline ends.

There are a few counts of this clonotype. The chain uses TRBV3-1 and TRBJ2-1, with D tentatively TRBD1 or TRBD2 (5 bases each). The CDR3 has 16 residues. The germline V gene has CDR1 LGHDT and CDR2 YNNKEL (reference sequence). Trimming cost V 4 bases and J 0 bases, with 13 bases left between them. As DNA, the CDR3 is TGTGCCAGCAGCCCCACATGGGACCCCTCCTACAATGAGCAGTTCTTC. It codes for CASSPTWDPSYNEQFF.

There are many counts of this clonotype. The chain combines TRBV29-1 with TRBJ2-3; either TRBD1 or TRBD2 may fit D (6 bases each). The CDR3 totals 14 residues. Germline V gives CDR1 SQVTM, CDR2 ANQGSEA. The V end was cut by 7 bases, the J end by 2 bases, with 16 bases between. CDR3 in DNA: TGCAGCGCCGACGGGGGCCAAAACACAGATACGCAGTATTTT. It encodes CSADGGQNTDTQYF.

This clonotype was counted only a few times. The chain carries TRBV7-9 and TRBJ2-3, with D perhaps matching TRBD1 (5 bases). The CDR3 extends over 14 amino acids. V lost 5 bases and J 5 bases, leaving 14 bases between the germline ends. Looked up from germline, CDR1 is SEHNR and CDR2 is FQNEAQ (reference sequence). CDR3 coding DNA: TGTGCCAGCAGCCCTGGACATACGGAAGATACGCAGTATTTT. Its translation is CASSPGHTEDTQYF. Together with reference TRBV7-9 and TRBJ2-3, the CDR3 gives the full variable domain: DTGVSQNPRHKITKRGQNVTFRCDPISEHNRLYWYRQTLGQGPEFLTYFQNEAQLEKSRLLSDRFSAERPKGSFSTLEIQRTEQGDSAMYLCASSPGHTEDTQYFGPGTRLTVL.

This clonotype was detected many times. J is TRBJ2-7 and V is TRBV7-9; 16 bases line up with TRBD2. CDR3 size: 17 residues. Germline CDR1 and CDR2: SEHNR and FQNEAQ (reference sequence). V lost 5 bases, J lost 4 bases, and 8 bases stayed unmatched. DNA of the CDR3: TGTGCCAGCAGCCGGGGGACTAGCGGGAGGGCCGGGTACGAGCAGTACTTC. It yields the protein CASSRGTSGRAGYEQYF.

The chain joins TRBV12-5 to TRBJ1-5; possible D gene TRBD1, 5 bases. This CDR3 is built from 14 residues. Looked up from germline, CDR1 is LGHNT and CDR2 is FRNRAP. V lost 7 bases and J lost 2, with 12 bases in between. In DNA form, the CDR3 reads TGTGCTAGTGCCCAAGAAGGGGGCAATCAGCCCCAGCATTTT. This gives the protein CASAQEGGNQPQHF.

The V gene is TRBV15, the J gene TRBJ1-4; no clear D gene. CDR1 and CDR2 (germline): LNHNV, YYDKDF (reference sequence). Trimming pared 0 bases from V and 4 bases from J, leaving 12 bases between. The CDR3 totals 16 residues. Written as DNA, the CDR3 is TGTGCCACCAGCAGAGATTGGGCCGGGAGTAATGAAAAACTGTTTTTT. Protein sequence: CATSRDWAGSNEKLFF.

The table lists this clonotype with many counts. The CDR3 nucleotides are TGTGCCGGAAAGAGGTCGGGAGGCACAGATACGCAGTATTTT. As protein: CAGKRSGGTDTQYF. The chain uses TRBV2 and TRBJ2-3, with TRBD2 as a possible D gene (6 bases). Germline CDR1 and CDR2: SNHLY and FYNNEI. CDR3 length: 14 amino acids. V was trimmed by 11 bases and J by 1 base, leaving 16 bases between them. Full variable domain (outside the CDR3, taken from reference TRBV2 and TRBJ2-3): EPEVTQTPSHQVTQMGQEVILRCVPISNHLYFYWYRQILGQKVEFLVSFYNNEISEKSEIFDDQFSVERPDGSNFTLKIRSTKLEDSAMYFCAGKRSGGTDTQYFGPGTRLTVL.

This clonotype was seen many times. The chain combines TRBV20-1 with TRBJ1-2; 8 nucleotides match TRBD1. Trimming removed 4 bases from V and 1 base from J; junction bases left unmatched: 8. CDR1 DFQATT and CDR2 SNEGSKA come from the germline V gene (reference sequence). This CDR3 region has 15 residues. This CDR3 is CSAIGSRGRNYGYTF. The CDR3, as DNA: TGCAGTGCTATTGGTTCCAGGGGGCGTAACTATGGCTACACCTTC.

In its sample, this clonotype was seen many times. This sequence joins TRBV2 and TRBJ2-6; D uncertain. Germline-derived CDR1 and CDR2 are SNHLY and FYNNEI. The CDR3 is 15 amino acids. V lost 1 base and J 0 bases, leaving 4 bases between the germline ends. This CDR3 reads CASSEESSGANVLTF. The CDR3 DNA reads TGTGCCAGCAGTGAAGAAAGCTCTGGGGCCAACGTCCTGACTTTC. The full variable domain, with the rest looked up from reference TRBV2 and TRBJ2-6, is EPEVTQTPSHQVTQMGQEVILRCVPISNHLYFYWYRQILGQKVEFLVSFYNNEISEKSEIFDDQFSVERPDGSNFTLKIRSTKLEDSAMYFCASSEESSGANVLTFGAGSRLTVL.

The V call is TRBV6-1, the J call TRBJ2-5; no reliable D call. With 6 bases removed from V and 7 bases from J, the gap between germline ends came to 12 bases. The CDR3 totals 12 residues. The germline CDR1 and CDR2 sequences are MNHNS and SASEGT. The CDR3, as DNA: TGTGCCAGCAGATCCCTCGTTGGGACCCAGTACTTC. Its translation is CASRSLVGTQYF.

This clonotype was seen a few times. In DNA form, the CDR3 reads TGCGCCAGCAGTGAGTATTCCGGGACTCTGGCGAATGAGCAGTTCTTC. This sequence encodes CASSEYSGTLANEQFF. The rearrangement joins TRBV10-1 to TRBJ2-1, with D possibly matching TRBD2 (6 bases). The CDR3 runs to 16 residues. Trimming shortened V by 1 base and J by 7 bases, and 17 bases separated the two germline ends. The germline gives CDR1 WNHNN, CDR2 SYGVQD (reference sequence).

This chain uses TRBV3-1 with TRBJ2-7; unclear D gene. The V and J ends lost 0 bases and 5 bases respectively, with 8 bases between them. Germline assignment: CDR1 LGHDT and CDR2 YNNKEL (reference sequence). The CDR3 totals 13 residues. The CDR3 loop reads CASSQDMGNEQYF. The CDR3 nucleotides read TGTGCCAGCAGCCAAGATATGGGCAACGAGCAGTACTTC.

The rearrangement uses TRBV20-1 and TRBJ2-1; D unclear. Germline CDR1 is DFQATT and CDR2 is SNEGSKA (reference sequence). There are 11 residues in the CDR3. V lost 7 bases to trimming and J lost 9 bases, with 13 bases between them. As DNA, the CDR3 is TGCAGTGGGGTGGTTGGTGGTGAGCAGTTCTTC. This sequence encodes CSGVVGGEQFF.

The chain has TRBV29-1 and TRBJ2-2; maybe TRBD2 (5 bases). CDR1 is SQVTM and CDR2 is ANQGSEA in the germline V gene. The CDR3 has 15 residues. The V and J ends lost 4 bases and 0 bases respectively, with 12 bases between them. This CDR3 reads CSVAGSGANTGELFF. The CDR3 nucleotides read TGCAGCGTTGCGGGGAGCGGTGCGAACACCGGGGAGCTGTTTTTT.

The chain links TRBV29-1 to TRBJ2-1, with 8 nucleotides matching TRBD2. The CDR3 runs 13 residues. Germline V CDR1 and CDR2: SQVTM, ANQGSEA. J gave up 6 bases and V 7 bases, and 8 bases lay outside the gene matches. Here the CDR3 reads CSAPGLVGNEQFF. The CDR3 DNA reads as TGCAGCGCCCCGGGACTAGTGGGCAATGAGCAGTTCTTC.

The genes are TRBV11-2 and TRBJ2-7; D is uncertain. The germline V gene encodes CDR1 SGHAT and CDR2 FQNNGV. The V and J ends lost 5 bases and 2 bases respectively, with 16 bases between them. There are 15 residues in the CDR3. The CDR3 DNA is TGTGCCAGCAGCCAAGACCTGGCGAGCACCTACGAGCAGTACTTC. Its translation is CASSQDLASTYEQYF.

This clonotype was detected many times. At one end, the junction sequence differs from germline, possibly due to a read error. This rearrangement joins TRBV6-5 to TRBJ2-3; TRBD2 agrees at 8 bases. Looked up from germline, CDR1 is MNHEY and CDR2 is SVGAGI. The CDR3 consists of 15 residues. In nucleotides, the CDR3 is TGTGCCAGCAGCTACTCAGCGGGGGACACAGATACGCAGTATTTT. This codes for CASSYSAGDTDTQYF.

The chain is built from TRBV6-1 and TRBJ2-2; 10 bases map to TRBD2. V was clipped by 1 base and J by 11 bases; unmatched bases: 13. The germline gives CDR1 MNHNS, CDR2 SASEGT. This CDR3 spans 17 amino acids. For the CDR3, the DNA is TGTGCCAGCAGTGAAGGGCCGGCTAAGCGGGAGGGCCGAGAGCTGTTTTTT. Amino acid sequence: CASSEGPAKREGRELFF.

Many counts were recorded for this clonotype. The chain is built from TRBV27 and TRBJ2-7, with D perhaps TRBD2 (6 bases). The germline V and J ends were trimmed by 1 base and 4 bases, with 11 bases remaining between them. The CDR3 is 14 amino acids. Germline-derived CDR1 and CDR2 are MNHEY and SMNVEV (reference sequence). CDR3: CASSLLGGRYEQYF. As DNA, the CDR3 is TGTGCCAGCAGTTTATTGGGGGGAAGGTACGAGCAGTACTTC.

This clonotype has at least ten counts. The V gene is TRBV30, the J gene TRBJ2-5; the D is unclear. Per the germline V gene, CDR1 is GTSNPN and CDR2 is SVGIG (reference sequence). The CDR3 consists of 12 residues. V was cut by 0 bases and J by 4 bases, with 6 bases left in between. The DNA for the CDR3 is TGTGCCTGGAGTGTAATAGTAGAGACCCAGTACTTC. Translation: CAWSVIVETQYF. Supplemented by reference TRBV30 and TRBJ2-5, the full variable domain reads SQTIHQWPATLVQPVGSPLSLECTVEGTSNPNLYWYRQAAGRGLQLLFYSVGIGQISSEVPQNLSASRPQDRQFILSSKKLLLSDSGFYLCAWSVIVETQYFGPGTRLLVL.